The 16 T cell receptor beta chains below were found in one sample sequenced in a study of T cell responses to AZD1222 COVID-19 vaccine. The assay was immunoSEQ multiplex PCR, and TCRdb's table has in-frame clones only and misses some. In the table there are about 97,000 clones, roughly 88% of which are singletons. Sequencing used peripheral blood, obtained on day 0 of AZD1222 vaccination. The receptors here all came from an adult in good health.

The J gene is TRBJ2-3, the V gene TRBV6-5, with D perhaps TRBD1 (5 bases). The germline V gene encodes CDR1 MNHEY and CDR2 SVGAGI. V lost 4 bases and J 1 base, leaving 9 bases between the germline ends. The CDR3 covers 14 residues. CDR3 DNA: TGTGCCAGCAGTTGGGGCCGGCGCACAGATACGCAGTATTTT. Protein product: CASSWGRRTDTQYF.

The count of this clone is one. The chain has TRBV23-1 and TRBJ1-5; 7 positions match TRBD1. TRBV23-1 is placed among ORFs of uncertain function. The CDR3 loop spans 20 amino acids. V was clipped by 1 base and J by 2 bases; unmatched bases: 17. This chain's CDR3 is CASSQFNRQGGSYGNQPQHF. The CDR3 nucleotides read TGCGCCAGCAGTCAATTCAATCGACAGGGAGGATCCTATGGCAATCAGCCCCAGCATTTT.

The chain is built from TRBV6-6 and TRBJ1-5; 7 nucleotides align to TRBD1. The germline V gene encodes CDR1 MNHNY and CDR2 SVGAGI (reference sequence). This CDR3 contains 16 residues. J lost 7 bases, V lost 2 bases, and 11 bases had no gene match. CDR3: CASSYAGGQVGQPQHF. In DNA, the CDR3 is TGTGCCAGCAGTTACGCAGGAGGACAGGTCGGCCAGCCCCAGCATTTT.

The chain has TRBV20-1 and TRBJ1-5; possibly TRBD1 for D (5 bases). The ends were cut back, 6 bases at V and 9 bases at J, with 12 bases in the middle. CDR3 length equals 11 residues. Germline values: CDR1 DFQATT, CDR2 SNEGSKA (reference sequence). CDR3 sequence (DNA): TGCAGTGCCACGAGCCAGGGGCCCCAGCATTTT. Translating it yields CSATSQGPQHF.

The chain carries TRBV24-1 and TRBJ2-7, with a tentative D call TRBD2 (6 bases). This CDR3 is built from 15 residues. Germline assignment: CDR1 KGHDR and CDR2 SFDVKD. The ends were cut back, 3 bases at V and 6 bases at J, with 17 bases in the middle. The CDR3 spells CATSDPGEGTGEQYF. The DNA for the CDR3 is TGTGCCACCAGTGATCCGGGAGAAGGGACCGGCGAGCAGTACTTC.

The gene calls are TRBV3-1 (or the pseudogene TRBV3-2) and TRBJ2-7; D not certain. In germline, CDR1 is LGHDT, CDR2 YNNKEL (reference sequence). There are 12 residues in the CDR3. Deletions cut 6 bases from V and 6 bases from J, with 12 bases between. The CDR3 sequence: CASSRTDGEQYF. CDR3 DNA: TGTGCCAGCAGTCGGACGGACGGCGAGCAGTACTTC.

J is TRBJ1-2 and V is TRBV6-5, with a possible D match to TRBD1 (6 bases). This CDR3 comprises 12 residues. From germline, CDR1 is MNHEY and CDR2 SVGAGI. V was pared by 5 bases and J by 5 bases, with 9 bases between. As DNA, the CDR3 is TGTGCCAGCAGTCCCCAGGGGTATGGCTACACCTTC. Its translation is CASSPQGYGYTF.

The chain uses TRBV5-4 and TRBJ2-3; TRBD1 aligns across 8 bases. CDR1 and CDR2 from the germline V gene are SGHNT and YYREEE (reference sequence). The J segment lost 5 bases and the V segment lost 2 bases, leaving 7 bases of the junction unmatched. CDR3 length equals 15 residues. The CDR3 nucleotides read TGTGCCAGCAGCTTAAAGCAGGGGGCTGGAGATACGCAGTATTTT. Residues: CASSLKQGAGDTQYF.

The V call is TRBV7-6, the J call TRBJ2-1; TRBD1 matches 8 bases. CDR1 and CDR2 (germline): SGHVS, FNYEAQ. The CDR3 spans 17 residues. J lost 4 bases, V lost 5 bases, and 13 bases had no gene match. CDR3 sequence: CASSPGQGPTFYNEQFF. Here the CDR3 DNA reads TGTGCCAGCAGCCCCGGACAGGGCCCAACCTTTTACAATGAGCAGTTCTTC.

The V call is TRBV7-2, the J call TRBJ1-6; 10 bases align to TRBD1. The CDR3 sequence is 17 residues long. Germline values: CDR1 SGHTA, CDR2 FQGNSA. Trimming took 0 bases from V and 10 from J; bases not matched to a gene: 9. The CDR3 is CASSLADRGFGLSPLHF. The CDR3 DNA is TGTGCCAGCAGCTTAGCGGACAGGGGGTTCGGTCTCTCACCCCTCCACTTT.

The gene calls are TRBV9 and TRBJ1-3; D call uncertain. Trimming cost V 0 bases and J 0 bases, with 13 bases left between them. Germline assignment: CDR1 SGDLS and CDR2 YYNGEE. The CDR3 covers 17 residues. The CDR3 DNA sequence: TGTGCCAGCAGCGTAGCGGGAGGGAGAAGCTCTGGAAACACCATATATTTT. Its protein is CASSVAGGRSSGNTIYF.

This chain uses TRBV2 with TRBJ1-2, with 7 nucleotides matching TRBD1. Trimming at V came to 6 bases and at J to 4 bases, leaving 11 bases not matched to a gene. Germline loops: CDR1 SNHLY, CDR2 FYNNEI. The CDR3 runs to 15 residues. The CDR3 is CASRVSGQASYGYTF. The CDR3 DNA reads TGTGCCAGCAGGGTTTCCGGACAGGCCTCCTATGGCTACACCTTC.

The chain joins TRBV19 to TRBJ1-6, with D tentatively TRBD1 (6 bases). Trimming removed 4 bases from V and 10 bases from J, with 20 bases in between. The CDR3 consists of 16 residues. Germline assignment: CDR1 LNHDA and CDR2 SQIVND (reference sequence). The CDR3 loop reads CASSTEEGRGGSPLHF. DNA for the CDR3: TGTGCCAGTAGTACTGAGGAAGGCAGGGGAGGCTCACCCCTCCACTTT.

In DNA, the CDR3 is TGTGCCAGCAGCTTAGTTGGTAGCGGGGGCAATGAGCAGTTCTTC. This gives the protein CASSLVGSGGNEQFF. This sequence joins TRBV7-9 and TRBJ2-1; 9 bases fit TRBD2. The CDR3 is made up of 15 amino acids. Germline loops: CDR1 SEHNR, CDR2 FQNEAQ (reference sequence). The junction had 4 bases not matched to a gene; V was cut back by 1 base and J by 6 bases.

The chain combines TRBV13 with TRBJ2-5, with D maybe TRBD2 (6 bases). CDR3 length: 14 amino acids. Germline assignment: CDR1 PRHDT and CDR2 FYEKMQ (reference sequence). The V and J ends lost 4 bases and 7 bases respectively, with 16 bases between them. This chain's CDR3 is CASSSIGTLGTQYF. In nucleotides, the CDR3 is TGTGCCAGCAGCTCGATCGGGACTTTGGGGACCCAGTACTTC. Drawing the rest from reference TRBV13 and TRBJ2-5, the complete variable domain is AAGVIQSPRHLIKEKRETATLKCYPIPRHDTVYWYQQGPGQDPQFLISFYEKMQSDKGSIPDRFSAQQFSDYHSELNMSSLELGDSALYFCASSSIGTLGTQYFGPGTRLLVL.

The chain combines TRBV11-2 with TRBJ1-4, with D hard to call. CDR3 length equals 15 residues. The V gene lost 1 base and the J gene lost 8 bases, with 14 bases spanning the gap. Looked up from germline, CDR1 is SGHAT and CDR2 is FQNNGV. In nucleotides, the CDR3 is TGTGCCAGCAGCTTAGTGCTCGGGCAGGAAGAAAAACTGTTTTTT. Its protein is CASSLVLGQEEKLFF.